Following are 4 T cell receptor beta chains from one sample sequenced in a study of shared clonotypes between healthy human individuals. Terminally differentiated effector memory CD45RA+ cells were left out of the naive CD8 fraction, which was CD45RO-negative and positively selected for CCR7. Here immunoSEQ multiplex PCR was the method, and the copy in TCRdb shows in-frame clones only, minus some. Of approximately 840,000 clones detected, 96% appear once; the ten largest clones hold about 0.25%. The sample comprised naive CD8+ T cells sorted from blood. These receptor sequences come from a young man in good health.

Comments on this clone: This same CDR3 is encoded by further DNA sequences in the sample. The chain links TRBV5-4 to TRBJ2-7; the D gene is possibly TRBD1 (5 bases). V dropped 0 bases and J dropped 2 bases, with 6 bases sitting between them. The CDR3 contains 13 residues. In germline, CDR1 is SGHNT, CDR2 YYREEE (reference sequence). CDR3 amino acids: CASSLGGTYEQYF. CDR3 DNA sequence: TGTGCCAGCAGCTTGGGGGGCACCTACGAGCAGTACTTC.

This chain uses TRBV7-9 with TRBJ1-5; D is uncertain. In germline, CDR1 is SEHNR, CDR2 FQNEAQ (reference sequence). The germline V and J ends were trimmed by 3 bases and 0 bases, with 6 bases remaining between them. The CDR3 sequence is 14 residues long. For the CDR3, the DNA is TGTGCCAGCAGCTTTGGTGATAGCAATCAGCCCCAGCATTTT. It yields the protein CASSFGDSNQPQHF.

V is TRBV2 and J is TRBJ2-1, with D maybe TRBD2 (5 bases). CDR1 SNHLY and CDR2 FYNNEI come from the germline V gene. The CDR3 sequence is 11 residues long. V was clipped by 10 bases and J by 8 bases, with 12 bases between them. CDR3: CAIRGSHEQFF. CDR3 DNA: TGTGCCATTCGTGGGAGTCATGAGCAGTTCTTC.

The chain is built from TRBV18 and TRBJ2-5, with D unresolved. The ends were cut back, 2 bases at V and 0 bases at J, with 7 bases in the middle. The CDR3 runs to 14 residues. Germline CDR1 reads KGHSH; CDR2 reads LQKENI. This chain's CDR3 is CASSPGGNQETQYF. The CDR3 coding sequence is TGTGCCAGCTCACCAGGTGGTAACCAAGAGACCCAGTACTTC.